This T cell receptor beta chain was found in a study of T-cell memory formation after mild COVID-19. Overall study context: For the most part, TCR clusters were specific to one donor.

J gave up 4 bases and V 2 bases, and 7 bases lay outside the gene matches. Germline lookup yields CDR1 GTSNPN and CDR2 SVGIG (reference sequence). The CDR3 is 15 residues long. The study's findings and limits: Pre-infection memory carried some responding clones, suggesting that cross-reactive memory joined. Among contracting clones, CD4+ were mainly CM/EM and CD8+ enriched in EMRA.

Regarding this clonotype: Its antigen remains unknown.

Each CDR3 protein gets one entry after TCRdb re-called the 5' RACE reads with MiXCR. The data show around 220,000 distinct CDR3 sequences, with over 15% seen just once and around 3.4% held by the top ten. V and J are TRBV30 and TRBJ1-5; 8 bases agree with TRBD1. Sequencing input: PBMCs or a T cell subset sorted from them (not recorded which). The clonotype was recovered from a man younger than 35 who had mild COVID-19 (a few samples of this study predate the infection). Cell type and time point are not known. The DNA of the CDR3 is TGTGCCTGGAGTAGGCAGGGGGCTTGGAATCAGCCCCAGCATTTT. Translating gives CAWSRQGAWNQPQHF.